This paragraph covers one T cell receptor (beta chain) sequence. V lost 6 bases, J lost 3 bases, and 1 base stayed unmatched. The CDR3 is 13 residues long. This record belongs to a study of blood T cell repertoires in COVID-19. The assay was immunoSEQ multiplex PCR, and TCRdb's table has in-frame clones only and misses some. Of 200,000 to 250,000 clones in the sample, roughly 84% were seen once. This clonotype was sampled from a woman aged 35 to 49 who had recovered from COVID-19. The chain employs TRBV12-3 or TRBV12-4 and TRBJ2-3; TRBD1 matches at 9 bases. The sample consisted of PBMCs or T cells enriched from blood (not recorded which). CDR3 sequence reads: CASRGTGTDTQYF. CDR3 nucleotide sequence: TGTGCCAGCAGGGGGACAGGGACAGATACGCAGTATTTT.